This TCR beta chain emerged from a study of blood T cell repertoires in COVID-19. TCRdb's table, derived via immunoSEQ multiplex PCR, lists solely in-frame clones and lacks some. Altogether roughly 190,000 clones are present, approximately 88% being singletons, with the ten largest covering 3% to 3.5%. Adults between roughly 18 and 95 years of age took part from under 30 US areas. Cohort placement rested on clinical history that participants reported themselves. All recovered Cohort 3 donors got two negative PCRs, got clearance, or saw symptom resolution. This clone has just a few counts. The V end lost 1 base, the J end lost 4 bases, and 12 bases lay between the germline ends. The CDR3 totals 15 residues. Germline V gene data show CDR1 as SGHRS and CDR2 as YFSETQ.

The chain combines TRBV5-1 with TRBJ1-3; no clear D. Sequenced: PBMCs or T cells enriched from blood (not recorded which). This receptor was identified in a woman aged 25 to 39 who had recovered from COVID-19. CDR3 residues: CASSLSASPGNTIYF. DNA of the CDR3: TGCGCCAGCAGCTTGAGTGCGAGTCCCGGAAACACCATATATTTT.